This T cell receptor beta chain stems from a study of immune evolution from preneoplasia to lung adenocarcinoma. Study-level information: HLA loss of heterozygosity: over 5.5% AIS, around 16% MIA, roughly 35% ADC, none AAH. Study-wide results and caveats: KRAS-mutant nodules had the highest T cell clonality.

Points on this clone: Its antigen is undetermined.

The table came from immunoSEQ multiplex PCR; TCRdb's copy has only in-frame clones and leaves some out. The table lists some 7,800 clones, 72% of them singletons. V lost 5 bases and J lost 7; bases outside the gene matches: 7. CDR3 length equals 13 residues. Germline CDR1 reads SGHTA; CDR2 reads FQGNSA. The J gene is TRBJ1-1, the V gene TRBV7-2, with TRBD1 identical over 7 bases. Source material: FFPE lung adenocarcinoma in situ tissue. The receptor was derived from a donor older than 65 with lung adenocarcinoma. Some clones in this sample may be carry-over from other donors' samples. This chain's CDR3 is CASSPTGVVEAFF. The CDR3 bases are TGTGCCAGCAGCCCAACAGGGGTGGTTGAAGCTTTCTTT. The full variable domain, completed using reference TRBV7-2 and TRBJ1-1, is GAGVSQSPSNKVTEKGKDVELRCDPISGHTALYWYRQSLGQGLEFLIYFQGNSAPDKSGLPSDRFSAERTGGSVSTLTIQRTQQEDSAVYLCASSPTGVVEAFFGQGTRLTVV.